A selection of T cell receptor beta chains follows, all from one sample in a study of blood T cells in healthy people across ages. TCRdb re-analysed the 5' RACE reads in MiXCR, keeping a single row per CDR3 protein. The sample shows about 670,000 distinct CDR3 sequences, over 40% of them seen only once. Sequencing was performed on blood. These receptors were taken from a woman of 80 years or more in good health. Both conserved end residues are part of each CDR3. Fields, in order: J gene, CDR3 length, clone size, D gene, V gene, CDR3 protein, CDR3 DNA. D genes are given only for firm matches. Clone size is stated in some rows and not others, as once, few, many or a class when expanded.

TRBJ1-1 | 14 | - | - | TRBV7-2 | CAGSANPRSTEAFF | TGTGCCGGCAGCGCGAACCCGAGGTCCACTGAAGCTTTCTTT
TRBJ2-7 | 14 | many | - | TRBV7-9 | CASSFLLAAGEQYF | TGTGCCAGCAGCTTCCTTTTGGCGGCAGGCGAGCAGTACTTC
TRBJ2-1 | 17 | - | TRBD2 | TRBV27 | CASSLFNLAGGDNEQFF | TGTGCCAGCAGTTTATTTAATCTAGCGGGAGGTGACAATGAGCAGTTCTTC
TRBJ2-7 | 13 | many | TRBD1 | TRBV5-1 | CASSLGTGWEQYF | TGCGCCAGCAGCTTGGGGACAGGCTGGGAGCAGTACTTC
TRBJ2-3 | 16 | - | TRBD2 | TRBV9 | CASSPDLRGVPDTQYF | TGTGCCAGCAGCCCAGACCTACGGGGGGTCCCAGATACGCAGTATTTT
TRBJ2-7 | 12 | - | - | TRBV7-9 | CASSLPVDEQYF | TGTGCCAGCAGCTTACCCGTCGACGAGCAGTACTTC
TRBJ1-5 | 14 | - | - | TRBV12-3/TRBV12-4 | CASSFEGSNQPQHF | TGTGCCAGCAGTTTTGAGGGTAGCAATCAGCCCCAGCATTTT
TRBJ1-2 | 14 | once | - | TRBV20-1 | CSARDPSGLYGYTF | TGCAGTGCTAGAGATCCAAGCGGGCTCTATGGCTACACCTTC
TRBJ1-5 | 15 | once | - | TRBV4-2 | CASSQVRQGYQPQHF | TGTGCCAGCAGCCAAGTTCGTCAGGGCTATCAGCCCCAGCATTTT
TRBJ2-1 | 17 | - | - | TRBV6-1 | CASSHRPGTPSNNEQFF | TGTGCCAGCAGCCACCGCCCCGGGACCCCTTCCAACAATGAGCAGTTCTTC
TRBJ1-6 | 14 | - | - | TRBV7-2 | CASSIRQPVRALHF | TGTGCCAGCAGCATAAGACAGCCCGTAAGGGCCCTCCACTTT
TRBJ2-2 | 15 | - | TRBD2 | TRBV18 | CASSPPSGGTGELFF | TGTGCCAGCTCACCACCCAGCGGGGGTACCGGGGAGCTGTTTTTT
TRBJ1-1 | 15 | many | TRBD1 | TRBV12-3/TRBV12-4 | CASRIQGAGGTEAFF | TGTGCCAGCAGGATACAGGGGGCTGGCGGCACTGAAGCTTTCTTT
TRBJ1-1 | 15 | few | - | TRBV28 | CASSGKPRGNTEAFF | TGTGCCAGCAGTGGGAAGCCGAGGGGGAACACTGAAGCTTTCTTT
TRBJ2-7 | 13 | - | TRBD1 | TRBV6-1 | CASRGTDAYEQYF | TGTGCCAGCAGGGGGACAGACGCCTACGAGCAGTACTTC
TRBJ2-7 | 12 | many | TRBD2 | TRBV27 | CASRYGEGEQYF | TGTGCCAGCAGGTACGGGGAGGGCGAGCAGTACTTC
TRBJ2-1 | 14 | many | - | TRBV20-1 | CSAPDTLRFNEQFF | TGCAGTGCTCCGGACACCCTGCGCTTCAATGAGCAGTTCTTC
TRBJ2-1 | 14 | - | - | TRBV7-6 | CASSLVSTYNEQFF | TGTGCCAGCAGCTTAGTGTCGACCTACAATGAGCAGTTCTTC
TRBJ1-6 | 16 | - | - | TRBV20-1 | CSARDRGSTYNSPLHF | TGCAGTGCTAGGGATAGGGGAAGTACCTATAATTCACCCCTCCACTTT
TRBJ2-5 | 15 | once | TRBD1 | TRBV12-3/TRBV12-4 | CASSPGKGAFETQYF | TGTGCCAGCAGTCCAGGCAAGGGGGCCTTCGAGACCCAGTACTTC
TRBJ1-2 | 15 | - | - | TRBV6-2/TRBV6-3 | CASSYGRLTNYGYTF | TGTGCCAGCAGTTACGGGCGGCTCACTAACTATGGCTACACCTTC
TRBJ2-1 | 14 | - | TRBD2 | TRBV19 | CASSIAGGRGEQFF | TGTGCCAGTAGTATAGCGGGGGGGCGGGGTGAGCAGTTCTTC
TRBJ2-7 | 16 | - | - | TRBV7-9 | CASSPWEPRDFYEQYF | TGTGCCAGCAGCCCTTGGGAGCCAAGGGATTTCTACGAGCAGTACTTC